This entry lists 25 T cell receptor beta chains sequenced from one sample in a study of early T cells in non-severe SARS-CoV-2 infection. TCRdb fed the 5' RACE reads into MiXCR, producing one record per CDR3 protein. There are roughly 48,000 distinct CDR3 sequences in the sample; about 5.6% occur only once, and 4.5% lies in the top ten. The sequencing sample was made of whole blood. Source of these receptors: an adult who was a healthcare worker with PCR-confirmed SARS-CoV-2 infection or an uninfected control (not recorded which).

Here the CDR3 DNA reads TGTGCCAGCAGCCCGTTAGGGTCCAGGGACCGAACCGGGGAGCTGTTTTTT. This gives the protein CASSPLGSRDRTGELFF. V gene TRBV4-2 combines with J gene TRBJ2-2; D possibly uses TRBD1 or TRBD2 (5 bases each). The ends were cut back, 4 bases at V and 5 bases at J, with 20 bases in the middle. This CDR3 region has 17 residues. CDR1 is LGHNA, CDR2 YNFKEQ, per germline.

This clonotype was counted a single time. CDR3 region: CASSQEDGGGQPQHF. In nucleotides, the CDR3 is TGCGCCAGCAGCCAAGAGGACGGGGGAGGGCAGCCCCAGCATTTT. The V call is TRBV4-3, the J call TRBJ1-5; D perhaps matches TRBD1 (5 bases). The CDR3 covers 15 residues. The ends were cut back, 0 bases at V and 7 bases at J, with 13 bases in the middle. Germline V CDR1 and CDR2: LGHNA, YSLEER.

The table lists this clonotype with many counts. J is TRBJ1-1 and V is TRBV20-1; maybe TRBD1 (5 bases). V lost 1 base and J lost 4, with 13 bases in between. The germline gives CDR1 DFQATT, CDR2 SNEGSKA (reference sequence). The CDR3 is 14 residues long. The CDR3 region has the DNA TGCAGTGCTAGAGGTAGGGGTCCGGGCACTGAAGCTTTCTTT. It translates to CSARGRGPGTEAFF.

In its sample, this clonotype was seen many times. The genes are TRBV5-6 and TRBJ1-2; unclear D gene. Germline CDR1 and CDR2: SGHDT and YYEEEE. The CDR3 covers 14 residues. The V gene lost 4 bases and the J gene lost 4 bases, with 14 bases spanning the gap. The CDR3 DNA follows: TGTGCCAGCAGCCTCCCTGGGTTCTCCTATGGCTACACCTTC. Translating gives CASSLPGFSYGYTF. The whole variable domain, filled in from reference TRBV5-6 and TRBJ1-2, reads DAGVTQSPTHLIKTRGQQVTLRCSPKSGHDTVSWYQQALGQGPQFIFQYYEEEERQRGNFPDRFSGHQFPNYSSELNVNALLLGDSALYLCASSLPGFSYGYTFGSGTRLTVV.

This clonotype was detected only a few times. V is TRBV12-3 or TRBV12-4 and J is TRBJ1-5, with TRBD1 matching over 7 bases. The CDR3 covers 17 residues. V was pared by 3 bases and J by 1 base, with 9 bases of the junction left unmatched. The chain's CDR3 is CASSFPRDRVSNQPQHF. The CDR3 coding sequence is TGTGCCAGCAGTTTCCCCCGTGACAGGGTCAGCAATCAGCCCCAGCATTTT.

This clonotype has at least ten counts. This chain joins TRBV18 and TRBJ2-2; the match to TRBD2 covers 10 bases. CDR3 length equals 15 residues. Germline values: CDR1 KGHSH, CDR2 LQKENI. V dropped 3 bases and J dropped 3; count of bases not matched to a gene: 1. The CDR3 coding sequence is TGTGCCAGCTCACCTGGACTAGCGGACACCGGGGAGCTGTTTTTT. Encoded protein: CASSPGLADTGELFF. The whole variable domain, remainder taken from reference TRBV18 and TRBJ2-2, is NAGVMQNPRHLVRRRGQEARLRCSPMKGHSHVYWYRQLPEEGLKFMVYLQKENIIDESGMPKERFSAEFPKEGPSILRIQQVVRGDSAAYFCASSPGLADTGELFFGEGSRLTVL.

This clonotype showed up many times. The rearrangement joins TRBV20-1 to TRBJ2-5, with D unresolved. V lost 0 bases, J lost 2 bases, and 10 bases lay in between. This CDR3 region has 14 residues. Germline V CDR1 and CDR2: DFQATT, SNEGSKA (reference sequence). CDR3 loop: CSARDLAEQETQYF. The CDR3 nucleotides read TGCAGTGCTAGAGATCTGGCGGAACAAGAGACCCAGTACTTC.

This clonotype was observed many times. The rearrangement links TRBV20-1 to TRBJ2-3, with TRBD2 identical over 10 bases. V shed 3 bases, J shed 2 bases, and the junction held 5 bases outside the gene matches. The CDR3 is 15 amino acids. CDR1 and CDR2 (germline): DFQATT, SNEGSKA (reference sequence). CDR3: CSASKGLAATDTQYF. The CDR3 DNA reads as TGCAGTGCTAGCAAAGGACTAGCGGCCACAGATACGCAGTATTTT.

This clonotype occurred many times. The gene calls are TRBV6-5 and TRBJ2-7; D is possibly TRBD1 (6 bases). With 6 bases removed from V and 1 base from J, the gap between germline ends came to 13 bases. Germline assignment: CDR1 MNHEY and CDR2 SVGAGI. The CDR3 has 14 residues. The CDR3 loop is CASSRTGNSYEQYF. For the CDR3, the DNA is TGTGCCAGCAGCCGTACAGGGAATTCCTACGAGCAGTACTTC.

This clonotype was counted only a few times. The chain employs TRBV27 and TRBJ2-1; 14 nucleotides line up with TRBD2. From germline, CDR1 is MNHEY and CDR2 SMNVEV (reference sequence). The CDR3 length is 16 residues. V trimming: 5 bases; J trimming: 9 bases; junction bases outside the gene matches: 9. The CDR3: CASSPTSGGAKGEQFF. The CDR3, as DNA: TGTGCCAGCAGTCCGACTAGCGGGGGGGCCAAGGGTGAGCAGTTCTTC.

In its sample, this clonotype was seen many times. V and J are TRBV2 and TRBJ1-6; tentative D call: TRBD1 (5 bases). This CDR3 contains 14 residues. Germline V gene data show CDR1 as SNHLY and CDR2 as FYNNEI. The V end was cut by 4 bases, the J end by 6 bases, with 10 bases between. CDR3 loop: CASSGDGTNSPLHF. The CDR3 DNA is TGTGCCAGCAGTGGGGACGGCACTAATTCACCCCTCCACTTT. Full variable domain (remainder filled in from reference TRBV2 and TRBJ1-6): EPEVTQTPSHQVTQMGQEVILRCVPISNHLYFYWYRQILGQKVEFLVSFYNNEISEKSEIFDDQFSVERPDGSNFTLKIRSTKLEDSAMYFCASSGDGTNSPLHFGNGTRLTVT.

This clonotype was counted ten times or more. V is TRBV29-1 and J is TRBJ2-3; D is undetermined. Trimming removed 4 bases at V and 4 bases at J, with 6 bases between. There are 11 residues in the CDR3. The germline gives CDR1 SQVTM, CDR2 ANQGSEA. The CDR3, as DNA: TGCAGCGTTGGGGGATCAGATACGCAGTATTTT. Its translation is CSVGGSDTQYF.

This clonotype showed up many times. V usage is TRBV11-2 and J usage is TRBJ2-2; D remains ambiguous. This CDR3 region has 13 residues. CDR1 is SGHAT and CDR2 is FQNNGV in the germline V gene. V lost 3 bases, J lost 6 bases, and 8 bases lay in between. The CDR3: CASSLANPGELFF. The CDR3 nucleotides are TGTGCCAGCAGCTTGGCAAACCCCGGGGAGCTGTTTTTT.

This clonotype turned up a few times. The chain couples TRBV7-9 to TRBJ1-1; D remains unclear. The CDR3 contains 12 residues. The germline CDR1 and CDR2 sequences are SEHNR and FQNEAQ (reference sequence). Trimming left V 1 base short and J 6 bases short, with 6 bases between. This CDR3 reads CASSLGPAEAFF. The DNA of the CDR3 is TGTGCCAGCAGCTTAGGACCCGCTGAAGCTTTCTTT.

Only a few counts were recorded for this clonotype. The J gene is TRBJ2-5, the V gene TRBV19; D remains ambiguous. Germline values: CDR1 LNHDA, CDR2 SQIVND (reference sequence). V was clipped by 4 bases and J by 5 bases, with 17 bases between them. The CDR3 contains 15 residues. The CDR3 DNA sequence: TGTGCCAGTAGTACCCGCCTCCCTAGTCGGGAGACCCAGTACTTC. Translated, it gives CASSTRLPSRETQYF.

This clonotype came up many times. V gene TRBV2 combines with J gene TRBJ2-2; D is uncertain. CDR3 length: 14 amino acids. CDR1 and CDR2 (germline): SNHLY, FYNNEI. V lost 7 bases, J lost 0 bases, and 9 bases lay in between. The CDR3 bases are TGTGCCAGCAAGGGCAACGCGAACACCGGGGAGCTGTTTTTT. Amino acids: CASKGNANTGELFF.

There are many counts of this clonotype. The chain uses TRBV12-3 or TRBV12-4 and TRBJ2-3, with 9 bases fitting TRBD1. There are 15 residues in the CDR3. V shed 10 bases, J shed 7 bases, and the junction held 15 bases outside the gene matches. CDR3 in amino acids: CATMTGGAHMNTQYF. In DNA form, the CDR3 reads TGTGCCACTATGACAGGGGGTGCTCACATGAATACGCAGTATTTT.

This clonotype has more than one count but fewer than ten. The chain couples TRBV4-1 to TRBJ2-7; no clear D. V lost 0 bases and J 0 bases, leaving 9 bases between the germline ends. The CDR3 length is 15 residues. Germline-derived CDR1 and CDR2 are MGHRA and YSYEKL. CDR3 in amino acids: CASSQDLGFSYEQYF. In DNA form, the CDR3 reads TGCGCCAGCAGCCAAGATCTCGGTTTCTCCTACGAGCAGTACTTC.

This clonotype was picked up many times. V and J are TRBV6-5 and TRBJ1-1; the D gene is possibly TRBD1 (6 bases). The CDR3 is made up of 12 amino acids. V lost 5 bases, J lost 8 bases, and 12 bases lay in between. The germline V gene has CDR1 MNHEY and CDR2 SVGAGI. This CDR3 is CASSDTGREAFF. The CDR3, as DNA: TGTGCCAGCAGTGACACAGGGAGAGAAGCTTTCTTT.

The rearrangement uses TRBV5-1 and TRBJ2-7; no firm D call. Trimming left V 4 bases short and J 3 bases short, with 8 bases between. Germline V gene sequence: CDR1 SGHRS, CDR2 YFSETQ. The CDR3 has 12 residues. CDR3 in amino acids: CASSEQGYEQYF. CDR3 coding DNA: TGCGCCAGCAGCGAACAAGGCTACGAGCAGTACTTC. The variable domain in full, with the rest retrieved from reference TRBV5-1 and TRBJ2-7, is KAGVTQTPRYLIKTRGQQVTLSCSPISGHRSVSWYQQTPGQGLQFLFEYFSETQRNKGNFPGRFSGRQFSNSRSEMNVSTLELGDSALYLCASSEQGYEQYFGPGTRLTVT.

This clonotype has just a few counts. V and J are TRBV5-4 and TRBJ2-2; D unclear. The CDR3 sequence is 15 residues long. Germline lookup yields CDR1 SGHNT and CDR2 YYREEE (reference sequence). Deletions cut 4 bases from V and 6 bases from J, with 16 bases between. The CDR3 is CASSLGGSRAGELFF. The DNA of the CDR3 is TGTGCCAGCAGCCTTGGTGGCTCTCGGGCCGGGGAGCTGTTTTTT.

This clonotype was observed many times. The chain employs TRBV3-1 and TRBJ1-6, with D hard to call. CDR1 is LGHDT, CDR2 YNNKEL, per germline (reference sequence). The CDR3 is 13 amino acids. The V end lost 1 base, the J end lost 11 bases, and 9 bases lay between the germline ends. CDR3 DNA sequence: TGTGCCAGCAGCCAAGTGACGAATACACCCCTCCACTTT. Protein product: CASSQVTNTPLHF.

Concerning this clonotype itself: A much larger clone lies one base from this, so it may be a read error. The chain recombines TRBV3-1 with TRBJ2-3, with D possibly being TRBD1 or TRBD2 (5 bases each). V dropped 2 bases and J dropped 1 base, with 10 bases sitting between them. Germline V gene lookup returns CDR1 LGHDT and CDR2 YNNKEL (reference sequence). The CDR3 has 15 residues. The CDR3 loop is CASSQNGDRTDTQYF. In DNA, the CDR3 is TGTGCCAGCAGCCAAAACGGGGACCGCACAGATACGCAGTATTTT.

The chain recombines TRBV7-2 with TRBJ1-4; D gene uncertain. The CDR3 totals 16 residues. The germline V and J ends were trimmed by 5 bases and 3 bases, with 16 bases remaining between them. In germline, CDR1 is SGHTA, CDR2 FQGNSA. CDR3 sequence reads: CASSPSGRRANEKLFF. CDR3 sequence (DNA): TGTGCCAGCAGCCCCTCCGGCCGACGGGCTAATGAAAAACTGTTTTTT.

In its sample, this clonotype was seen many times. This sequence joins TRBV12-3 or TRBV12-4 and TRBJ2-5; possibly TRBD2 for D (6 bases). The CDR3 is 14 residues long. Between the trimmed V and J ends, which lost 6 bases and 0 bases, there was a span of 11 bases. CDR3 sequence reads: CASRLGGNQETQYF. DNA for the CDR3: TGTGCCAGCAGGTTGGGCGGGAACCAAGAGACCCAGTACTTC.